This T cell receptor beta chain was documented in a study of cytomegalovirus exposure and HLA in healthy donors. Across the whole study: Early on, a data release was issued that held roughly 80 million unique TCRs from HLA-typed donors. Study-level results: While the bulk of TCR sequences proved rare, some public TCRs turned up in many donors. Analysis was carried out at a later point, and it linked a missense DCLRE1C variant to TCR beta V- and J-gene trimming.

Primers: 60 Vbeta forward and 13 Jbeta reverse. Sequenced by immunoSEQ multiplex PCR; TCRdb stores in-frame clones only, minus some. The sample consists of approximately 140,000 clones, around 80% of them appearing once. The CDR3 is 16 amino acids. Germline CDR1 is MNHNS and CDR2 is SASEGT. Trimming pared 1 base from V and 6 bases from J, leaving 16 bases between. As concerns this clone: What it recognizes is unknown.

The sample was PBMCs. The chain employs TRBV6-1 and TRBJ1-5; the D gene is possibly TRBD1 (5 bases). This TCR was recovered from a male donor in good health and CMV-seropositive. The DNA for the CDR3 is TGTGCCAGCAGTGAAGTTTCAGGGTTTATGGGTCAGCCCCAGCATTTT. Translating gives CASSEVSGFMGQPQHF.